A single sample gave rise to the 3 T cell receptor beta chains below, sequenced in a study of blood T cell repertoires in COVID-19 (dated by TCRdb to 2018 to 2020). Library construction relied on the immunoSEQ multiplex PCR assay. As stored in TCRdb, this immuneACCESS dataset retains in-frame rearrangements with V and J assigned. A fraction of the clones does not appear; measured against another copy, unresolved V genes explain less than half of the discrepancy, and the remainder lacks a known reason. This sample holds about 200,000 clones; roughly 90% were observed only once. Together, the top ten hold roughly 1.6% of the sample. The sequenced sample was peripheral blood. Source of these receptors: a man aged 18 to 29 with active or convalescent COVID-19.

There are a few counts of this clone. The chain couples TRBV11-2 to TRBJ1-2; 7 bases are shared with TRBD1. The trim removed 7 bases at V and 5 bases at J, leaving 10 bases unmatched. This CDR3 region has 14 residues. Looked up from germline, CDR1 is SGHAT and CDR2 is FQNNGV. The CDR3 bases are TGTGCCAGCACCATCCCGGGACAGTTTTATGGCTACACCTTC. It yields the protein CASTIPGQFYGYTF. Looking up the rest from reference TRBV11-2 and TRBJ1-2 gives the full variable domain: EAGVAQSPRYKIIEKRQSVAFWCNPISGHATLYWYQQILGQGPKLLIQFQNNGVVDDSQLPKDRFSAERLKGVDSTLKIQPAKLEDSAVYLCASTIPGQFYGYTFGSGTRLTVV.

This chain's CDR3 is CASSVGGADSYGYTF. The CDR3 nucleotides read TGTGCCAGCAGCGTAGGAGGGGCGGACAGCTATGGCTACACCTTC. The gene calls are TRBV9 and TRBJ1-2, with D tentatively TRBD1 (6 bases). The CDR3 is 15 amino acids. V was cut by 0 bases and J by 4 bases, with 13 bases left in between. Germline V gene sequence: CDR1 SGDLS, CDR2 YYNGEE.

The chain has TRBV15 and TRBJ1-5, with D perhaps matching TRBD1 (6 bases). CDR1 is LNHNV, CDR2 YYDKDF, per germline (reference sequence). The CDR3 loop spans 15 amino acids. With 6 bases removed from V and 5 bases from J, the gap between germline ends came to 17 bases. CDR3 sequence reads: CATRFRDTLDQPQHF. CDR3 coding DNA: TGTGCCACCAGGTTCCGGGACACCCTCGATCAGCCCCAGCATTTT.